Listed below are T cell receptor beta chains from one sample, sequenced in a study of graft-versus-host responses after intestinal transplantation. TCRdb keeps only in-frame clones here, not all; method: immunoSEQ multiplex PCR. The top ten clones hold roughly 1.5% of a sample with fewer than 80,000 clones, more than 85% of them seen once. The antigens for these receptors are not known. Sequencing was performed on unstimulated CD8+ T cells sorted from spleen or lymph node cells, taken before transplant. Receptors were obtained from a human donor who was the organ donor for an intestinal transplant. CDR3s include the opening cysteine and the closing phenylalanine or tryptophan. D genes are given only for firm matches. Expanded clones are given a class, and other clones once, few, many or no size at all.

d_gene	abundance	v_gene	j_gene	CDR3aa	CDR3nt
NA	NA	TRBV6-4	TRBJ1-1	CASSLTPNTEAFF	TGTGCCAGCAGTCTGACTCCGAACACTGAAGCTTTCTTT
NA	NA	TRBV7-9	TRBJ2-1	CASSFTLGDNEQFF	TGTGCCAGCAGCTTTACGTTAGGGGACAATGAGCAGTTCTTC
TRBD1	NA	TRBV5-1	TRBJ2-7	CASSLDRGPFYEQYF	TGCGCCAGCAGCTTAGACAGGGGGCCTTTTTACGAGCAGTACTTC
TRBD2	NA	TRBV13	TRBJ2-7	CASSWLGTFGGTSGWAQYF	TGTGCCAGCAGCTGGTTGGGGACCTTCGGGGGGACTAGCGGTTGGGCGCAGTACTTC
NA	NA	TRBV6-1	TRBJ2-1	CASSESLGSGHEQFF	TGTGCCAGCAGTGAATCTTTAGGTAGCGGACATGAGCAGTTCTTC
NA	NA	TRBV13	TRBJ2-5	CASSLGHRGETQYF	TGTGCCAGCAGCTTAGGACATAGGGGGGAGACCCAGTACTTC
NA	NA	TRBV19	TRBJ2-2	CASRAETQGTGELFF	TGTGCCAGTAGGGCGGAGACACAGGGCACCGGGGAGCTGTTTTTT
NA	NA	TRBV28	TRBJ2-7	CASSFRGISSYEQYF	TGTGCCAGCAGTTTCCGCGGGATCAGCTCCTACGAGCAGTACTTC
NA	NA	TRBV30	TRBJ1-6	CAWLAGENSPLHF	TGTGCCTGGTTGGCAGGGGAGAATTCACCCCTCCACTTT
NA	NA	TRBV30	TRBJ1-1	CAWSSGGNTEAFF	TGTGCCTGGAGTAGCGGGGGAAACACTGAAGCTTTCTTT
TRBD2	NA	TRBV2	TRBJ2-1	CASTGTREVGEQFF	TGTGCCAGCACCGGGACTAGGGAGGTGGGGGAGCAGTTCTTC
TRBD2	NA	TRBV9	TRBJ2-1	CASSPGGNVDNEQFF	TGTGCCAGCAGCCCCGGGGGGAACGTCGACAATGAGCAGTTCTTC
TRBD2	once	TRBV2	TRBJ2-5	CASMVPAGASETQYF	TGTGCCAGCATGGTTCCAGCGGGAGCCTCAGAGACCCAGTACTTC
TRBD1	NA	TRBV5-1	TRBJ1-2	CASSETGGLYYGYTF	TGCGCCAGCAGCGAGACAGGGGGCTTATACTATGGCTACACCTTC
TRBD1	NA	TRBV15	TRBJ2-7	CATSSDRGIREQYF	TGTGCCACCAGCTCGGACAGGGGGATTCGGGAGCAGTACTTC
TRBD2	NA	TRBV28	TRBJ2-3	CASSHDHLGLAGGTDTQYF	TGTGCCAGCAGTCACGACCACCTAGGACTAGCGGGAGGAACAGATACGCAGTATTTT
TRBD1	few	TRBV4-3	TRBJ2-1	CASSPTLGQGGNEQFF	TGCGCCAGCAGCCCAACCCTGGGACAGGGGGGGAATGAGCAGTTCTTC
NA	NA	TRBV7-9	TRBJ2-7	CASSFAMGSTNEQYF	TGTGCCAGCAGCTTTGCTATGGGCTCTACCAACGAGCAGTACTTC
NA	few	TRBV5-6	TRBJ2-7	CASSPSLSSYEQYF	TGTGCCAGCAGCCCTTCGCTGAGCTCCTACGAGCAGTACTTC
TRBD1	NA	TRBV11-2	TRBJ2-7	CASSLRTGTYEQYF	TGTGCCAGCAGCTTACGGACAGGAACCTACGAGCAGTACTTC
TRBD1	NA	TRBV5-6	TRBJ2-1	CASSSPGQGYNEQFF	TGTGCCAGCAGCTCACCGGGACAGGGCTACAATGAGCAGTTCTTC
NA	NA	TRBV12-1	TRBJ1-5	CASSFRRGNQPQHF	TGTGCCAGCAGCTTTAGACGGGGTAATCAGCCCCAGCATTTT
TRBD1	NA	TRBV27	TRBJ2-7	CASRKGQYYEQYF	TGTGCCAGCAGGAAGGGACAGTACTACGAGCAGTACTTC
NA	once	TRBV21-1	TRBJ2-5	CASIYTSPFVETQYF	TGTGCCAGCATCTATACTTCCCCGTTTGTAGAGACCCAGTACTTC
TRBD1	NA	TRBV13	TRBJ2-7	CASSSATGHVASYEQYF	TGTGCCAGCAGCTCTGCGACAGGGCATGTGGCGAGCTACGAGCAGTACTTC
NA	NA	TRBV4-2	TRBJ1-3	CASSQGGRQDLSGNTIYF	TGTGCCAGCAGCCAAGGGGGCAGACAGGACCTCTCTGGAAACACCATATATTTT
NA	NA	TRBV5-1	TRBJ2-1	CASTYSGSHNEQFF	TGCGCCAGCACCTATTCCGGGTCCCACAATGAGCAGTTCTTC
NA	NA	TRBV5-6	TRBJ2-3	CASSSPVTTDTQYF	TGTGCCAGCAGCTCCCCGGTAACCACAGATACGCAGTATTTT
NA	NA	TRBV28	TRBJ2-1	CASSLTSRDEQFF	TGTGCCAGCAGCCTCACTAGTAGGGATGAGCAGTTCTTC
NA	NA	TRBV5-4	TRBJ1-2	CASSLGRGGSGYTF	TGTGCCAGCAGCTTGGGGAGAGGGGGTAGTGGCTACACCTTC
TRBD1	NA	TRBV29-1	TRBJ2-1	CSVSTGGGFWDYHNEQFF	TGCAGCGTTTCGACAGGGGGAGGTTTCTGGGACTACCACAATGAGCAGTTCTTC
NA	NA	TRBV13	TRBJ1-2	CASSLGTGLYGYTF	TGTGCCAGCAGCTTGGGAACAGGGCTCTATGGCTACACCTTC
TRBD1	NA	TRBV19	TRBJ2-1	CASSIADGTGFNEQFF	TGTGCCAGTAGTATAGCGGATGGGACAGGGTTTAATGAGCAGTTCTTC
TRBD1	NA	TRBV4-2	TRBJ1-1	CASSRPTGQRESLRPNTEAFF	TGTGCCAGCAGCCGCCCAACGGGACAGAGAGAGTCCTTGCGCCCGAACACTGAAGCTTTCTTT
NA	NA	TRBV19	TRBJ2-2	CASSTTGTGELFF	TGTGCCAGTAGTACCACAGGGACCGGGGAGCTGTTTTTT
NA	once	TRBV4-1	TRBJ2-1	CASSLSQANEQFF	TGCGCCAGCAGCCTTAGTCAGGCTAACGAGCAGTTCTTC
NA	NA	TRBV4-1	TRBJ2-7	CASSQVSGLNSYEQYF	TGCGCCAGCAGCCAAGTATCGGGACTTAACTCCTACGAGCAGTACTTC
NA	NA	TRBV7-2	TRBJ2-5	CASRETADPQETQYF	TGTGCCAGCAGGGAGACAGCAGACCCTCAAGAGACCCAGTACTTC
NA	NA	TRBV19	TRBJ1-3	CASSPTGFGNTIYF	TGTGCCAGTAGTCCTACAGGGTTCGGAAACACCATATATTTT
TRBD1	NA	TRBV6-1	TRBJ2-5	CASSLGQGAETQYF	TGTGCCAGCAGTTTAGGACAGGGCGCCGAGACCCAGTACTTC
TRBD1	NA	TRBV13	TRBJ2-3	CASSLGTGVFTDTQYF	TGTGCCAGCAGCCTAGGGACAGGGGTCTTCACAGATACGCAGTATTTT
NA	once	TRBV30	TRBJ2-7	CAWSGIRGFDYEQYF	TGTGCCTGGAGTGGGATAAGGGGATTTGACTACGAGCAGTACTTC
NA	NA	TRBV28	TRBJ1-2	CASSLVFWGGGYTF	TGTGCCAGCAGTTTGGTGTTTTGGGGGGGAGGCTACACCTTC
TRBD1	NA	TRBV9	TRBJ1-1	CASSSGGQMNTEAFF	TGTGCCAGCAGCAGCGGGGGACAGATGAACACTGAAGCTTTCTTT
TRBD1	NA	TRBV27	TRBJ2-7	CASSYGTGDYEQYF	TGTGCCAGCAGTTACGGGACAGGGGACTACGAGCAGTACTTC
TRBD2	once	TRBV9	TRBJ2-1	CASSASGASYNEQFF	TGTGCCAGCAGCGCTAGCGGGGCCTCATACAATGAGCAGTTCTTC
TRBD1	NA	TRBV4-1	TRBJ2-1	CASSQGTGDYNEQFF	TGCGCCAGCAGCCAAGGGACAGGGGACTACAATGAGCAGTTCTTC
NA	NA	TRBV5-1	TRBJ2-2	CASSLLREYTGELFF	TGCGCCAGCAGCCTCCTCCGGGAGTACACCGGGGAGCTGTTTTTT
TRBD1	NA	TRBV19	TRBJ1-5	CAGDRAGNQPQHF	TGTGCCGGGGACAGGGCGGGCAATCAGCCCCAGCATTTT
TRBD2	NA	TRBV2	TRBJ2-1	CASSEISGSREGEQFF	TGTGCCAGCAGTGAGATAAGCGGGAGCCGCGAAGGTGAGCAGTTCTTC
NA	NA	TRBV29-1	TRBJ2-7	CSARGSGTRYEQYF	TGCAGCGCAAGAGGGAGCGGGACACGGTACGAGCAGTACTTC
NA	once	TRBV19	TRBJ2-4	CASSYTGAKYF	TGTGCCAGTAGTTATACAGGTGCTAAGTACTTC
TRBD1	NA	TRBV28	TRBJ1-2	CASSPLGQGAPGYTF	TGTGCCAGCAGTCCCCTGGGACAGGGGGCGCCTGGCTACACCTTC
NA	few	TRBV4-3	TRBJ1-1	CASSQALEKNTEAFF	TGCGCCAGCAGCCAAGCGTTAGAGAAAAACACTGAAGCTTTCTTT
TRBD2	NA	TRBV5-6	TRBJ2-3	CASSFGLAGADTQYF	TGTGCCAGCAGCTTCGGGCTAGCGGGAGCAGATACGCAGTATTTT
NA	NA	TRBV19	TRBJ2-7	CASSIGLSYEQYF	TGTGCCAGTAGTATTGGGCTGTCCTACGAGCAGTACTTC
TRBD1	once	TRBV28	TRBJ1-4	CASSRDRVDWSNEKLFF	TGTGCCAGCAGTCGGGACAGGGTCGATTGGTCTAATGAAAAACTGTTTTTT
NA	NA	TRBV6-5	TRBJ2-2	CASSSDIDTGELFF	TGTGCCAGCAGTTCGGACATCGACACCGGGGAGCTGTTTTTT
NA	NA	TRBV5-1	TRBJ1-2	CASSPAREVRYGYTF	TGCGCCAGCAGCCCCGCGAGGGAGGTTCGCTATGGCTACACCTTC
NA	NA	TRBV28	TRBJ1-1	CASSLLTDYNTEAFF	TGTGCCAGCAGTTTACTGACAGATTATAACACTGAAGCTTTCTTT